This entry concerns a single T cell receptor (beta chain). Its antigen is not yet known. One base away there is no much larger clone; base qualities are not given. Stable Graves' hyperthyroidism was defined as the absence of progression to ophthalmopathy over 18 months of follow-up. Hyperthyroidism patients were aged 18 to 65 years and newly diagnosed, with disease duration of less than 2 months. Any patient with an uncontrolled infection, another autoimmune disease, pregnancy or lactation was excluded. Diagnoses relied on clinical symptoms, serum thyroxine and TRAb, thyroid ultrasound and orbital computed tomography. PBMCs were separated from roughly 9.6 ml of fresh peripheral blood using Ficoll-Paque density gradient centrifugation. Total RNA was extracted using Trizol reagent, and RNA quality was assessed on an Agilent 2100 Bioanalyzer. The TCR beta CDR3 regions were amplified from the RNA transcripts. For the first round of RT-PCR on the TCR CDR3, the HTBI primer set was used together with the Qiagen OneStep RT-PCR kit. Libraries were constructed in a second round of multiplex PCR, after which size selection and purification were carried out. Paired-end sequencing of the libraries was performed with 100 bp reads on an Illumina HiSeq2000. For the original study's pipeline: Raw data were processed with SOAPnuke, discarding reads with adapters, uncalled bases, mean Phred below 15, or no exact constant-primer or identifier match. COPE v1.2.5 was used to merge the high-quality paired reads, and each unique nucleotide sequence was defined as a clonotype. MiTCR v1.1 was used to align clonotypes to the IMGT TRBV, TRBD and TRBJ reference segments. Analysis was restricted to V-J combinations with a frequency above 0.0001, which covered just over 98% of repertoires. The TCS score was defined as F50 (clonal expansion) divided by E x V (chaos), with BLOSUM62-based TCRdist calculated between CDR3 peptides within each V-J. Welch's t-statistics and random forest reduced roughly 540 V-J features to 10 to 15, which were used in a naive Bayes classifier (R e1071). TCRdb reprocessing: public reads trimmed at Q25 with fastp, clones called with MiXCR, in-frame beta chains kept. Identical CDR3 proteins give one entry, which carries the most common genes and DNA. The authors' filters were not applied to this entry. The table for this sample lists around 420,000 distinct CDR3 sequences; 15% to 18% of them were counted only once. Of the sample, around 14% falls within the top ten clones.

This sample is drawn from a study of T cells in Graves' hyperthyroidism and ophthalmopathy (dated by TCRdb to about 2019). Regarding the study in general: Peripheral blood samples were taken at initial diagnosis, before any treatment was given. Whether ophthalmopathy could be predicted prospectively was tested in an independent validation cohort made up of under 20 hyperthyroidism patients plus 17 patients who later progressed to ophthalmopathy. After blood sampling, hyperthyroidism patients were treated with methimazole at a starting dose of 30 mg daily, and ophthalmopathy patients were treated with high-dose intravenous methylprednisolone. For training and testing, the roughly 93 patients in the discovery cohort were randomly divided in a 7:3 ratio. In roughly six Graves' hyperthyroidism patients, the study also compared T-cell repertoires from thyroid tissue with T-cell repertoires from blood. To identify distinguishing TCR V-J signatures, a discovery cohort of 90 to 100 patients was used, comprising 43 with Graves' ophthalmopathy and about 59 with stable Graves' hyperthyroidism. According to the paper, TCR Vbeta CDR3 sequencing was carried out on about 140 peripheral blood samples, which came from around 43 ophthalmopathy, 75 or so hyperthyroidism and approximately 17 progressor patients. Study-wide conclusions, independent of this receptor: Sample size was not statistically predetermined, and investigators were not blinded to group allocation. Most expanded thyroid clonotypes (frequency above 0.001) were also found in blood, which suggests that blood repertoires may mirror thyroid immune responses. Ophthalmopathy was separated from stable hyperthyroidism by a 13 V-J signature model, with over 85% sensitivity and approximately 84% specificity obtained in cross-validation and 80%/75% obtained in testing. During validation, the model predicted progression to ophthalmopathy a median of around 6 months ahead of onset, with around 71% sensitivity and 72.22% specificity.

V has 1 base trimmed and J has 11 bases trimmed; junction bases matching no gene number 6. Including cysteine and phenylalanine, the CDR3 has 14 amino acids. Just CDR3 DNA is preserved here, 42 bases in frame from base 1. For CDR1 and CDR2, the germline V gene lists MRHNA and SNTAGT. This sequence was found in a woman younger than 30 with Graves' hyperthyroidism. The sequence is built from TRBV6-4 and TRBJ1-5, with 9 central nucleotides matching TRBD1. Sequences were obtained from blood. The DNA sequence reads TGTGCCAGCAGTGACTGGTATAGGACAGGGGCCCAGCATTTT. The resulting protein is CASSDWYRTGAQHF.